This T cell receptor beta chain was obtained from a study of blood T cell repertoires in COVID-19. Across the study: Sites in the United States, Italy and Spain provided acute and convalescent COVID-19 samples. PBMCs, B-cell-depleted T cells, or T cells were the source of the cDNA or gDNA that made up the material.

The authors' processing: Estimation of nucleated cell counts was performed using reference gene primer amplification. The assay was immunoSEQ multiplex PCR, and TCRdb's table has in-frame clones only and misses some. D and trimming were read from the DNA, whereas the V and J calls and clone size are those reported in that table. The sample consists of around 150,000 clones, approximately 90% of them appearing once. The CDR3 is made up of 16 amino acids. Germline V gives CDR1 KGHSH, CDR2 LQKENI. The trim removed 2 bases at V and 0 bases at J, leaving 3 bases unmatched. The chain couples TRBV18 to TRBJ2-3; 9 bases map to TRBD2. Sequencing was done on a sample of peripheral blood. The receptor was isolated from a woman in her sixties or seventies with active or convalescent COVID-19. In DNA form, the CDR3 reads TGTGCCAGCTCACCAATGGCGGGGGGGAGCACAGATACGCAGTATTTT. It translates to CASSPMAGGSTDTQYF. The whole variable domain, remainder taken from reference TRBV18 and TRBJ2-3, is NAGVMQNPRHLVRRRGQEARLRCSPMKGHSHVYWYRQLPEEGLKFMVYLQKENIIDESGMPKERFSAEFPKEGPSILRIQQVVRGDSAAYFCASSPMAGGSTDTQYFGPGTRLTVL.